This entry features one T cell receptor (beta chain) sequence. Its antigen is unidentified. CDR3 length equals 16 residues. In germline, CDR1 is SGHRS, CDR2 YFSETQ. Deletions cut 0 bases from V and 5 bases from J, with 17 bases between. The data were produced by immunoSEQ multiplex PCR, yet TCRdb's version contains in-frame clones alone and is incomplete. The sample has tens of thousands of clones, 90% to 95% seen once. These data originate in a study of graft-versus-host responses after intestinal transplantation. Findings and caveats of the study: Present in recipient marrow, GvH clones included some that appeared first in ileum or blood.

The sample was unstimulated CD8+ T cells sorted from spleen or lymph node cells, taken before transplant. The clonotype was recovered from a human donor who was the organ donor for an intestinal transplant. V gene TRBV5-1 combines with J gene TRBJ2-5; D perhaps matches TRBD2 (5 bases). CDR3 residues: CASSLDASSEHETQYF. In DNA form, the CDR3 reads TGCGCCAGCAGCTTGGACGCTAGCTCGGAACATGAGACCCAGTACTTC.